The next 25 T cell receptor beta chains were all read from a single sample in a study of T cells expressing NK-cell markers. TCRdb re-called the 5' RACE reads; every CDR3 protein appears as one record, without DNA. The sample table includes roughly 110,000 distinct CDR3 sequences. Sample: blood T cells: a sorted CD56 or NKG2C T cell subset, CD4+ or CD8+ T cells, or bulk PBMC T cells (not recorded which). The receptors come from a woman aged 18-70 years in good health.

The rearrangement links TRBV9 to TRBJ2-3. From germline, CDR1 is SGDLS and CDR2 YYNGEE. There are 16 residues in the CDR3. CDR3 in amino acids: CASSVTPAGGTDTQYF.

The gene calls are TRBV29-1 and TRBJ1-1; TCRdb names TRBD1, which stays unverified in the absence of DNA. The CDR3 consists of 12 residues. CDR1 is SQVTM, CDR2 ANQGSEA, per germline. CDR3 sequence reads: CSGGQGDTEAFF.

The rearrangement uses TRBV6-2 or TRBV6-3 and TRBJ2-2; TCRdb designates TRBD2, a call that cannot be tested without DNA. Germline CDR1 and CDR2: MNHEY and SVGEGT. The CDR3 runs 17 residues. CDR3: CASSYVSAGPNTGELFF.

The rearrangement uses TRBV7-6 and TRBJ2-3; TCRdb names TRBD2, which stays unverified in the absence of DNA. In germline, CDR1 is SGHVS, CDR2 FNYEAQ. CDR3 length equals 13 residues. Here the CDR3 reads CASSSTTVATQYF.

The chain carries TRBV28 and TRBJ2-1; TCRdb lists TRBD2, though no DNA is available to test this call. Germline V gene lookup returns CDR1 MDHEN and CDR2 SYDVKM. The CDR3 runs to 13 residues. The CDR3: CASSSRLGNEQFF.

The gene calls are TRBV20-1 and TRBJ2-2; the TCRdb call, TRBD2, lacks DNA for checking. There are 17 residues in the CDR3. The germline CDR1 and CDR2 sequences are DFQATT and SNEGSKA (reference sequence). The CDR3 sequence: CSATTTSGGAITGELFF.

The rearrangement uses TRBV5-1 and TRBJ2-1. In germline, CDR1 is SGHRS, CDR2 YFSETQ. CDR3 length equals 14 residues. The CDR3 is CASSLANFYNEQFF.

V gene TRBV19 combines with J gene TRBJ2-1; TCRdb's D gene call, TRBD1, goes unchecked for lack of DNA. The CDR3 extends over 15 amino acids. CDR1 is LNHDA and CDR2 is SQIVND in the germline V gene (reference sequence). The CDR3 sequence: CASSPYDRGPNEQFF.

This chain connects TRBV12-3 or TRBV12-4 to TRBJ2-3. There are 14 residues in the CDR3. The CDR3 loop reads CASSKGKSTDTQYF.

The chain employs TRBV6-5 and TRBJ2-5; TCRdb indicates TRBD2, and absent DNA this call remains unverified. The CDR3 has 12 residues. Looked up from germline, CDR1 is MNHEY and CDR2 is SVGAGI. The CDR3 reads CASSLPSETQYF.

Here the CDR3 reads CASSFLLPGLVQETQYF. The rearrangement links TRBV7-9 to TRBJ2-5; TCRdb's assignment of TRBD2 cannot be checked, as there is no DNA. Germline V gene data show CDR1 as SEHNR and CDR2 as FQNEAQ (reference sequence). The CDR3 totals 17 residues.

The V call is TRBV27, the J call TRBJ1-1; no DNA is available, so the TRBD1 call from TCRdb remains unchecked. This CDR3 comprises 14 residues. The germline CDR1 and CDR2 sequences are MNHEY and SMNVEV (reference sequence). CDR3: CASSRQGTGTEAFF.

The chain has TRBV6-5 and TRBJ2-3; TCRdb's D call of TRBD1 is untestable without DNA. From germline, CDR1 is MNHEY and CDR2 SVGAGI. The length of the CDR3 is 16 residues. The CDR3 sequence: CASSSQITGFPDTQYF.

V usage is TRBV6-1 and J usage is TRBJ2-7; the TCRdb D gene call, TRBD2, has no DNA to confirm it. This CDR3 spans 13 amino acids. Germline V gene lookup returns CDR1 MNHNS and CDR2 SASEGT. CDR3 region: CASSTGLAGAQYF.

The V call is TRBV7-9, the J call TRBJ2-2; there is no DNA to check the TCRdb D call of TRBD1. The V gene's germline CDR1 is SEHNR and CDR2 FQNEAQ (reference sequence). This CDR3 is 13 amino acids long. CDR3 in amino acids: CASSPEDRDRLFF.

The chain has TRBV15 and TRBJ2-3; TCRdb picks TRBD1, but there is no DNA to check that call. The germline V gene encodes CDR1 LNHNV and CDR2 YYDKDF (reference sequence). The CDR3 contains 16 residues. CDR3 sequence reads: CATTRRTGTSTDTQYF. Using reference TRBV15 and TRBJ2-3 for the parts outside the CDR3, the full variable domain is DAMVIQNPRYQVTQFGKPVTLSCSQTLNHNVMYWYQQKSSQAPKLLFHYYDKDFNNEADTPDNFQSRRPNTSFCFLDIRSPGLGDTAMYLCATTRRTGTSTDTQYFGPGTRLTVL.

Here the CDR3 reads CSARPRIKLAEKETQYF. The V gene is TRBV20-1, the J gene TRBJ2-5; TCRdb selects TRBD2, and the lack of DNA leaves this call unchecked. The CDR3 contains 17 residues. Germline-derived CDR1 and CDR2 are DFQATT and SNEGSKA (reference sequence).

V and J are TRBV12-3 or TRBV12-4 and TRBJ1-1; the D call from TCRdb, TRBD1, cannot be confirmed without DNA. This CDR3 comprises 14 residues. The CDR3 spells CASSGGTVNTEAFF.

The V gene is TRBV6-2 or TRBV6-3, the J gene TRBJ2-7. This CDR3 is built from 13 residues. Looked up from germline, CDR1 is MNHEY and CDR2 is SVGEGT. The CDR3 here is CASSYGFSYEQYF.

The chain carries TRBV29-1 and TRBJ2-7; TCRdb designates TRBD2, a call that cannot be tested without DNA. Germline V lookup: CDR1 SQVTM, CDR2 ANQGSEA. CDR3 length: 14 residues. CDR3 amino acids: CSVEDTSGSYEQYF.

The V gene is TRBV7-2, the J gene TRBJ1-5. CDR3 length: 17 amino acids. CDR1 and CDR2 (germline): SGHTA, FQGNSA. The CDR3 loop is CASSSLPVSHSNQPQHF.

V and J are TRBV2 and TRBJ2-1; the D call from TCRdb, TRBD2, cannot be confirmed without DNA. The germline gives CDR1 SNHLY, CDR2 FYNNEI. The CDR3 is 12 residues long. CDR3 sequence: CASMPLDNEQFF.

The chain's CDR3 is CAWLAGTLNTIYF. The rearrangement uses TRBV30 and TRBJ1-3. This CDR3 has 13 amino acids. In germline, CDR1 is GTSNPN, CDR2 SVGIG (reference sequence).

This chain joins TRBV4-2 and TRBJ2-3; TCRdb picks TRBD2, but there is no DNA to check that call. The CDR3 is 18 residues long. Germline V gives CDR1 LGHNA, CDR2 YNFKEQ. CDR3 sequence reads: CASSQDDALAGSTDTQYF.

The chain carries TRBV7-3 and TRBJ1-2. Germline V gene lookup returns CDR1 SGHTA and CDR2 FQGTGA. The CDR3 is 13 amino acids. The chain's CDR3 is CASSLGDNYGYTF.